The source of this TCR beta chain is a study of regulatory T cells in long-lasting Graves disease. Study findings and constraints: The number of shared public clonotypes was higher in persistent patients (approximately 2,600) than new patients (just over 950).

Described time point: newly diagnosed GD, antithyroid drugs for less than 3 months. From PBMCs, RNA was extracted and then used to make the TCR library. CDR1 is SGHTA and CDR2 is FQGNSA in the germline V gene. The CDR3 sequence is 14 residues long. V shed 6 bases and J 5 bases; nucleotides not matched to a gene: 9. Investigators prepared the TCR beta libraries by applying iRepertoire HTBI primers and Arm-PCR of CDR3 regions. TCRdb passed the multiplex PCR reads through MiXCR, listing each CDR3 protein once. The sample yields under 450,000 distinct CDR3 sequences, 12% seen once. Concerning this clonotype: Its antigen remains unidentified.

These data were also reused for a study on T cells in Graves' hyperthyroidism and ophthalmopathy. From that paper: An absence of ophthalmopathy progression within 18 months meant stable Graves' hyperthyroidism. Uncontrolled infection, other autoimmune disease, pregnancy and lactation each barred patients from inclusion. A 13 V-J model separated ophthalmopathy from stable hyperthyroidism.

Sample: peripheral blood mononuclear cells (PBMCs), taken at new diagnosis, from a patient treated with antithyroid drugs. The rearrangement links TRBV7-2 to TRBJ2-5, with 7 bases lining up with TRBD1. This TCR was sampled from a young woman with Graves disease. As DNA, the CDR3 is TGTGCCAGCAGTCAAGACAGGGTCCGGGAGACCCAGTACTTC. Encoded protein: CASSQDRVRETQYF.